This T cell receptor (beta chain) was obtained from a study of OX40 agonist ivuxolimab in advanced cancers. Sequencing used immunoSEQ multiplex PCR; TCRdb keeps in-frame clones, though not all of them. The repertoire holds around 38,000 clones, roughly 80% seen once, with about 8.1% in the top ten. The CDR3 runs 16 residues. Between the trimmed V and J ends, which lost 1 base and 6 bases, there was a span of 16 bases. The germline gives CDR1 SGHTA, CDR2 FQGNSA. The receptor was isolated from an adult with an advanced solid tumor such as melanoma, head and neck, liver or kidney cancer. The sample in question was CD4+ or CD8+ T cells sorted from blood, obtained in a trial of the OX40 agonist ivuxolimab. This chain connects TRBV7-2 to TRBJ1-3; D is undetermined. In DNA form, the CDR3 reads TGTGCCAGCAGCTTAGGCAGATCTCTTTGGGAAAACACCATATATTTT. Protein product: CASSLGRSLWENTIYF.